The 10 T cell receptor beta chains below were found in one sample sequenced in a study of vaccination and CD4 T cells after COVID-19 (dated by TCRdb to the early 2020s). The treatment or condition label corresponds to: approximately 9-day PBMC culture with coronavirus spike peptide pools or control peptides (ViraFEST assay). These receptors lack a known antigen. The library was prepared using PCR. Instrument used: Illumina iSeq 100. DNA from cultured CD4+ T cells underwent TCR sequencing with the Oncomine TCR Beta short-read assay at the Johns Hopkins FTIC core. Starting from the raw public reads, TCRdb applied fastp trimming at Q25, assembled clones with MiXCR and retained in-frame beta chains. Each CDR3 protein appears once, grouped with its most common genes and DNA. This sample has about 25,000 distinct CDR3 sequences in its table, and 49% of those were observed once. Over 5% of the sample rests with the top ten.

Specimen: CD4+ T cells from blood, cultured in vitro. The receptors stem from a human donor who had recovered from COVID-19.

The rearrangement uses TRBV29-1 and TRBJ1-5; 11 nucleotides agree with TRBD1. This CDR3 comprises 14 residues. CDR1 and CDR2 from the germline V gene are SQVTM and ANQGSEA. This chain's CDR3 is CSPMRGQGGWPQHF. CDR3 nucleotides: TGCAGTCCCATGAGGGGACAGGGGGGATGGCCCCAGCATTTT.

This clonotype has a handful of counts. The chain has TRBV2 and TRBJ2-2; the D is unclear. The V gene's germline CDR1 is SNHLY and CDR2 FYNNEI. CDR3 size: 12 residues. Trimming took off 8 bases at V and 4 bases at J, with 8 bases between the two ends. The CDR3 here is CASRESTGELFF. The CDR3, as DNA: TGTGCCAGCCGCGAGAGCACCGGGGAGCTGTTTTTT.

The chain links TRBV6-2 or TRBV6-3 to TRBJ1-5; 12 nucleotides align to TRBD1. J lost 6 bases, V lost 0 bases, and 6 bases had no gene match. The CDR3 loop spans 17 amino acids. Germline assignment: CDR1 MNHEY and CDR2 SVGEGT. CDR3 amino acids: CASSYSTGTGGRQPQHF. CDR3 coding DNA: TGTGCCAGCAGTTACTCGACCGGGACAGGGGGCCGTCAGCCCCAGCATTTT.

This clonotype was seen only a few times. The chain joins TRBV5-1 to TRBJ2-5; D possibly corresponds to TRBD2 (6 bases). In germline, CDR1 is SGHRS, CDR2 YFSETQ. V shed 4 bases and J shed 5 bases, with 12 bases lying between them. The CDR3 loop spans 13 amino acids. The CDR3 is CASSVTSEETQYF. In nucleotides, the CDR3 is TGCGCCAGCAGCGTGACTAGTGAGGAGACCCAGTACTTC.

This chain uses TRBV28 with TRBJ1-6, with D unclear. V was clipped by 7 bases and J by 0 bases, with 16 bases between them. CDR1 MDHEN and CDR2 SYDVKM come from the germline V gene. The CDR3 loop spans 17 amino acids. CDR3: CASMGGPTSSYNSPLHF. CDR3 nucleotide sequence: TGTGCCAGCATGGGAGGGCCCACGAGCTCCTATAATTCACCCCTCCACTTT.

This clonotype was detected a few times. The rearrangement joins TRBV20-1 to TRBJ2-2, with unresolved D. V lost 2 bases and J lost 0, with 16 bases in between. This CDR3 contains 17 residues. Germline V gene sequence: CDR1 DFQATT, CDR2 SNEGSKA (reference sequence). The CDR3 reads CSARRGVTSANTGELFF. CDR3 nucleotides: TGCAGTGCTAGAAGAGGAGTGACAAGCGCGAACACCGGGGAGCTGTTTTTT.

The chain combines TRBV28 with TRBJ1-2; a weak D match, TRBD1 (5 bases). The CDR3 is 13 amino acids. CDR1 is MDHEN and CDR2 is SYDVKM in the germline V gene. V was shortened by 4 bases and J by 5 bases, with 11 bases between the two germline ends. The CDR3 is CASSSGQGYGYTF. The CDR3 coding sequence is TGTGCCAGCAGTTCAGGACAAGGATATGGCTACACCTTC.

This rearrangement joins TRBV28 to TRBJ1-3, with D unclear. The CDR3 is 14 residues long. V was cut by 4 bases and J by 4 bases, with 11 bases left in between. CDR1 and CDR2 from the germline V gene are MDHEN and SYDVKM. This CDR3 reads CASSSGGTGNTIYF. The CDR3 nucleotides are TGTGCCAGCAGTTCCGGAGGAACAGGAAACACCATATATTTT. The whole variable domain, filled in from reference TRBV28 and TRBJ1-3, reads DVKVTQSSRYLVKRTGEKVFLECVQDMDHENMFWYRQDPGLGLRLIYFSYDVKMKEKGDIPEGYSVSREKKERFSLILESASTNQTSMYLCASSSGGTGNTIYFGEGSWLTVV.

The chain combines TRBV30 with TRBJ1-5; D is uncertain. Per germline, CDR1 GTSNPN and CDR2 SVGIG (reference sequence). The ends were cut back, 0 bases at V and 0 bases at J, with 6 bases in the middle. The CDR3 extends over 14 amino acids. The CDR3 reads CAWSVSVSNQPQHF. CDR3 nucleotide sequence: TGTGCCTGGAGTGTTAGTGTTAGCAATCAGCCCCAGCATTTT.

The rearrangement links TRBV6-1 to TRBJ1-2, with unresolved D. The CDR3 length is 14 residues. Germline CDR1 is MNHNS and CDR2 is SASEGT. Trimming shortened V by 6 bases and J by 0 bases, and 11 bases separated the two germline ends. CDR3 amino acids: CASRFGESNYGYTF. Here the CDR3 DNA reads TGTGCCAGCAGATTCGGGGAGTCTAACTATGGCTACACCTTC.